The 17 T cell receptor beta chains in this list originate from one sample, sequenced in a study of T cells in Graves' hyperthyroidism and ophthalmopathy (dated by TCRdb to between 2018 and 2020). The library was made by multiplex PCR. These reads were obtained on an Illumina HiSeq 2000. The TCR beta CDR3 regions were amplified from the RNA transcripts. The TCR CDR3 was subjected to a first round of RT-PCR using the HTBI primer set and the Qiagen OneStep RT-PCR kit. Clones were called with MiXCR by TCRdb after fastp trimmed the public reads at Q25, and only in-frame beta chains were retained. Duplicate CDR3 protein sequences are folded into a single record with the most common DNA and genes. The table for this sample lists tens of thousands of distinct CDR3 sequences; approximately 53% of them were counted only once. More than 3% of the sample is in the top ten clones. Sequencing used blood. The receptors originated from an older woman with Graves' ophthalmopathy.

The chain employs TRBV20-1 and TRBJ1-1; weak D call: TRBD1 (5 bases). The CDR3 totals 13 residues. The germline CDR1 and CDR2 sequences are DFQATT and SNEGSKA (reference sequence). The CDR3 coding sequence is TGCAGCTCCAGAGCGGGGCGGAACACTGAAGCTTTCTTT. This codes for CSSRAGRNTEAFF.

The chain uses TRBV10-2 and TRBJ1-5; D gene unclear. With 4 bases removed from V and 2 bases from J, the gap between germline ends came to 9 bases. The CDR3 sequence is 14 residues long. The germline V gene has CDR1 WSHSY and CDR2 SAAADI. The CDR3 DNA reads as TGCGCCAGCAGTGCGACGGCTGGCAATCAGCCCCAGCATTTT. This gives the protein CASSATAGNQPQHF.

J is TRBJ2-5 and V is TRBV7-9; TRBD2 matches at 10 bases. The CDR3 extends over 16 amino acids. Unmatched junction bases numbered 5, after V lost 4 bases and J lost 0 bases. The germline CDR1 and CDR2 sequences are SEHNR and FQNEAQ (reference sequence). Written as DNA, the CDR3 is TGTGCCAGCAGCTCACCCACTAGCGGGGACCAAGAGACCCAGTACTTC. This gives the protein CASSSPTSGDQETQYF.

The chain couples TRBV5-1 to TRBJ2-1; D unresolved. In germline, CDR1 is SGHRS, CDR2 YFSETQ. V dropped 0 bases and J dropped 6 bases, with 7 bases sitting between them. The CDR3 has 13 amino acids. CDR3 nucleotide sequence: TGCGCCAGCAGCTTGGGAAGCGTCAATGAGCAGTTCTTC. It encodes CASSLGSVNEQFF.

A single count supports this clonotype. This rearrangement joins TRBV14 to TRBJ1-1; maybe TRBD1 (5 bases). The V gene lost 5 bases and the J gene lost 1 base, with 8 bases spanning the gap. This CDR3 comprises 13 residues. The V gene's germline CDR1 is SGHDN and CDR2 FVKESK. The CDR3 loop is CASSRDGNTEAFF. Here the CDR3 DNA reads TGTGCCAGCAGCAGGGACGGGAACACTGAAGCTTTCTTT.

The chain employs TRBV24-1 and TRBJ1-6, with 8 bases identical to TRBD1. CDR3 length: 18 amino acids. CDR1 is KGHDR, CDR2 SFDVKD, per germline. Trimming removed 3 bases from V and 0 bases from J; junction bases left unmatched: 6. The CDR3 here is CATSDQGATFSYNSPLHF. The CDR3 DNA is TGTGCCACCAGTGATCAGGGGGCCACTTTCTCCTATAATTCACCCCTCCACTTT.

The chain carries TRBV20-1 and TRBJ1-6, with 9 bases lining up with TRBD1. The V and J ends lost 0 bases and 8 bases, in that order; junction bases with no gene match: 8. The germline V gene has CDR1 DFQATT and CDR2 SNEGSKA (reference sequence). This CDR3 region has 16 residues. CDR3 DNA: TGCAGTGCTAGAGATTATGGGACAGGGCTTGATTCACCCCTCCACTTT. It translates to CSARDYGTGLDSPLHF.

Concerning this clonotype itself: The CDR3 ends on some other residue instead of the conserved phenylalanine or tryptophan, so this is likely a read error. Because the CDR3's place on the DNA is in doubt, the DNA is left out and the CDR3 is given as listed by TCRdb. V usage is TRBV19 and J usage is TRBJ2-5. Germline V CDR1 and CDR2: LNHDA, SQIVND (reference sequence). The CDR3 is made up of 13 amino acids, end residues included. CDR3: CASSIWGTKRPST.

The gene calls are TRBV10-3 and TRBJ2-2; a weak D match, TRBD1 (7 bases). V was pared by 10 bases and J by 1 base, with 13 bases between. CDR3 size: 14 residues. Germline CDR1 and CDR2: ENHRY and SYGVKD. For the CDR3, the DNA is TGTGCCACCAGACAGGGACTGAACACCGGGGAGCTGTTTTTT. Its protein product is CATRQGLNTGELFF.

V is TRBV6-4 and J is TRBJ2-2; 8 bases are shared with TRBD2. Germline CDR1 MRHNA, CDR2 SNTAGT. This CDR3 has 16 amino acids. The V segment lost 5 bases and the J segment 4 bases; nucleotides outside the gene matches: 9. As DNA, the CDR3 is TGTGCCAGCAGTCACAGGGAAAGCGGGAGCACCGGGGAGCTGTTTTTT. It is translated as CASSHRESGSTGELFF.

The chain links TRBV5-1 to TRBJ2-7; D gene uncertain. CDR1 is SGHRS and CDR2 is YFSETQ in the germline V gene. The CDR3 is 15 amino acids. Between the trimmed V and J ends, which lost 6 bases and 2 bases, there was a span of 18 bases. CDR3 loop: CASTMAAGQTYEQYF. The CDR3 DNA is TGCGCCAGCACCATGGCGGCAGGTCAAACCTACGAGCAGTACTTC.

The chain uses TRBV6-1 and TRBJ2-3; possible D gene TRBD2, 5 bases. The J call could be wrong; TRBJ2-7 is a better fit for the DNA end. Germline CDR1 is MNHNS and CDR2 is SASEGT. The CDR3 sequence is 15 residues long. CDR3 nucleotide sequence: TGTGCCAGCAGAGATACGCAGGCTAGCACAGATACGCAGTACTTC. Translating it yields CASRDTQASTDTQYF.

The CDR3 DNA reads TGTGCCAGCAGCACGGACAGGATTCCTGAGACCCAGTACTTC. It specifies CASSTDRIPETQYF. The rearrangement joins TRBV7-2 to TRBJ2-5, with 7 bases fitting TRBD1. Trimming at V came to 5 bases and at J to 5 bases, leaving 8 bases not matched to a gene. The CDR3 runs 14 residues. Germline loops: CDR1 SGHTA, CDR2 FQGNSA.

This clonotype was counted a single time. The genes are TRBV20-1 and TRBJ1-2, with 8 bases lining up with TRBD1. With V trimmed by 3 bases and J by 12 bases, 6 bases remained unmatched. Germline loops: CDR1 DFQATT, CDR2 SNEGSKA (reference sequence). The CDR3 extends over 11 amino acids. The CDR3 spells CSARGGQGHTF. The CDR3 DNA reads TGCAGTGCTAGGGGAGGACAGGGCCACACCTTC.

This clonotype showed up many times. The rearrangement joins TRBV6-2 or TRBV6-3 to TRBJ1-2; 10 bases map to TRBD1. Looked up from germline, CDR1 is MNHEY and CDR2 is SVGEGT. V trimming: 6 bases; J trimming: 4 bases; junction bases outside the gene matches: 17. This CDR3 comprises 18 residues. CDR3 coding DNA: TGTGCCAGCAGCCTACGGGGACATGACAGGGGGCGAGGCTATGGCTACACCTTC. This translates into CASSLRGHDRGRGYGYTF.

In its sample, this clonotype was seen a few times. V usage is TRBV15 and J usage is TRBJ1-1; perhaps TRBD1 as D (6 bases). Germline values: CDR1 LNHNV, CDR2 YYDKDF (reference sequence). The length of the CDR3 is 14 residues. V was cut by 9 bases and J by 1 base, with 15 bases left in between. CDR3 region: CATRYQGPNTEAFF. CDR3 DNA: TGTGCCACGCGGTACCAGGGGCCGAACACTGAAGCTTTCTTT.

In its sample, this clonotype was seen many times. This chain joins TRBV7-9 and TRBJ1-6, with no clear D. Germline V gene sequence: CDR1 SEHNR, CDR2 FQNEAQ (reference sequence). V lost 1 base, J lost 6 bases, and 7 bases lay in between. This CDR3 region has 14 residues. This CDR3 reads CASSLVSINSPLHF. As DNA, the CDR3 is TGTGCCAGCAGCTTAGTTTCTATTAATTCACCCCTCCACTTT.